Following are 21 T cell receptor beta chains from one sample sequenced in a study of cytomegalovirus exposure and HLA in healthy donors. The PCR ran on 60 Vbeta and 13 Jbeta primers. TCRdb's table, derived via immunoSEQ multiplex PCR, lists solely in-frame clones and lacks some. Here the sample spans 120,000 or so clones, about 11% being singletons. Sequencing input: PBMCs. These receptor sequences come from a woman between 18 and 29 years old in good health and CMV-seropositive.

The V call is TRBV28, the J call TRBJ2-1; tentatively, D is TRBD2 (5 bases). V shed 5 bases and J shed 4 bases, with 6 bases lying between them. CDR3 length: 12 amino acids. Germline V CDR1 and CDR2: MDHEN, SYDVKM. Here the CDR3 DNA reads TGTGCCAGCAGTACTAGTTACAATGAGCAGTTCTTC. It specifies CASSTSYNEQFF.

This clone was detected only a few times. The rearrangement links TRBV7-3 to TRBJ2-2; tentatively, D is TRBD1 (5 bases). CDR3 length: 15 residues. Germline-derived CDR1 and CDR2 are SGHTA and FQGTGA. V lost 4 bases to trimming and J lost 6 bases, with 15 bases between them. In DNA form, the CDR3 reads TGTGCCAGCAGCTCACTCGTAGGGGTCGCCGGGGAGCTGTTTTTT. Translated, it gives CASSSLVGVAGELFF.

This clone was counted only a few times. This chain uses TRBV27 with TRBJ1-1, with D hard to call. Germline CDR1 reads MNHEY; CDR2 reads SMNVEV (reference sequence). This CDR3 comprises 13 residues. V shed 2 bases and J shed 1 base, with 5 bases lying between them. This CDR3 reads CASSLGPNTEAFF. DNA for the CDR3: TGTGCCAGCAGTTTAGGGCCGAACACTGAAGCTTTCTTT.

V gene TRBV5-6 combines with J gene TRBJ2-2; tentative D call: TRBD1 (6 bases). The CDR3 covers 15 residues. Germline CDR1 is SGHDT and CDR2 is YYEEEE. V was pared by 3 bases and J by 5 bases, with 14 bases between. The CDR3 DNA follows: TGTGCCAGCAGCTCCTACAGGGTGAGAACCGGGGAGCTGTTTTTT. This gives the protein CASSSYRVRTGELFF.

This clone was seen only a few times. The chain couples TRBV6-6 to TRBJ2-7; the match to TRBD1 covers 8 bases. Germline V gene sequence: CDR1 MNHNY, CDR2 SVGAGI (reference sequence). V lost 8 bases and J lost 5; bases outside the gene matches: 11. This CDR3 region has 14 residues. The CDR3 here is CASWQGARLDEQYF. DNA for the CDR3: TGTGCCAGCTGGCAGGGGGCAAGACTCGACGAGCAGTACTTC.

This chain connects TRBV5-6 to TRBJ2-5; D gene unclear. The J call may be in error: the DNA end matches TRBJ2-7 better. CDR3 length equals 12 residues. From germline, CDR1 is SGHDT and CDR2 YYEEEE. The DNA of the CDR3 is TGTGCCAGCAGCTTTCTCACCTACGAGCAGTACTTC. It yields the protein CASSFLTYEQYF.

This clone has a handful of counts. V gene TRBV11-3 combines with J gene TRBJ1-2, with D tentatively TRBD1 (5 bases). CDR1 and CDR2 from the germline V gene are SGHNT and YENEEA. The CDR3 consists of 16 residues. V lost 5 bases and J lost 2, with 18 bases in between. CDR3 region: CASSLRQTNLNYGYTF. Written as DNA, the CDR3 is TGTGCCAGCAGCCTTCGACAGACGAACCTAAACTATGGCTACACCTTC.

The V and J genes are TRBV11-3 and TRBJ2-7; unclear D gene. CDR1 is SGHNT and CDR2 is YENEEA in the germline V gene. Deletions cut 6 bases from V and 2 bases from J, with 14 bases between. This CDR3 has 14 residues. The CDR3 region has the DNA TGTGCCAGCAGTATTGGGCCCTTAACCTACGAGCAGTACTTC. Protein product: CASSIGPLTYEQYF.

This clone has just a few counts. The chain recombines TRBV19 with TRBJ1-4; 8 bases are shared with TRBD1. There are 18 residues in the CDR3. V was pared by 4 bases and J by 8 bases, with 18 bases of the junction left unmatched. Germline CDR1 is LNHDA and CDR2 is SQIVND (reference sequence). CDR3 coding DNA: TGTGCCAGTAGTACCCCCGACAGGGGAAGGGGCCAACAGGAAAAACTGTTTTTT. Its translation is CASSTPDRGRGQQEKLFF.

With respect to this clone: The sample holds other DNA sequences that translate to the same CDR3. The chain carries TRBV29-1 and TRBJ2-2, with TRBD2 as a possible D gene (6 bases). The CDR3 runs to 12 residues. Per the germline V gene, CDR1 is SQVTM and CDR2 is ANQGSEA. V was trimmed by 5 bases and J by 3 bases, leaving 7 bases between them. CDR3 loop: CSVPGDTGELFF. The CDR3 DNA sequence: TGCAGCGTTCCGGGGGACACCGGGGAGCTGTTTTTT.

CDR3 nucleotides: TGTGCCAGCAGTGATCGCGGTGGAGGGGAGCAGTACTTC. Translation: CASSDRGGGEQYF. This chain connects TRBV25-1 to TRBJ2-7; perhaps TRBD2 as D (6 bases). Trimming removed 3 bases at V and 7 bases at J, with 13 bases between. The CDR3 consists of 13 residues. Germline V gives CDR1 MGHDK, CDR2 SYGVNS.

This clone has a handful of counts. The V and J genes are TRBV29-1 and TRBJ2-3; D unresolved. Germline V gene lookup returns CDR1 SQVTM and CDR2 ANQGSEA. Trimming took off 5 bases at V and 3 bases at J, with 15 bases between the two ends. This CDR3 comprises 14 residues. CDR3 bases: TGCAGCGTTACGACTCCGTTCGGGACAGATACGCAGTATTTT. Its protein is CSVTTPFGTDTQYF.

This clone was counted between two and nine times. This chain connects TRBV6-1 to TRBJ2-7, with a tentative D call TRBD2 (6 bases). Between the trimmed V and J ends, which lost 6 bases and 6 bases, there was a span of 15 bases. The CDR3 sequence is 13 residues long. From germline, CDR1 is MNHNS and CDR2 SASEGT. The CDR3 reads CASRFSREAEQYF. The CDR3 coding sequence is TGTGCCAGCAGATTCTCCAGGGAGGCCGAGCAGTACTTC.

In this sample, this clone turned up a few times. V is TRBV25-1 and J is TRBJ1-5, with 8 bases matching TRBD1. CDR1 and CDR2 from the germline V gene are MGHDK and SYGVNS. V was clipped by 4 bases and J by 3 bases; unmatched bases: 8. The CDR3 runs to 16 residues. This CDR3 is CASSAPGQEFNQPQHF. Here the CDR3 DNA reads TGTGCCAGCAGTGCCCCGGGACAGGAGTTCAATCAGCCCCAGCATTTT.

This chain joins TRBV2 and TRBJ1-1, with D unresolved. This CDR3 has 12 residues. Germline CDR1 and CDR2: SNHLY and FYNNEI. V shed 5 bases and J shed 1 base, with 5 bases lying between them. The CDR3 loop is CASSSGNTEAFF. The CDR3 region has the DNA TGTGCCAGCAGTTCGGGGAACACTGAAGCTTTCTTT.

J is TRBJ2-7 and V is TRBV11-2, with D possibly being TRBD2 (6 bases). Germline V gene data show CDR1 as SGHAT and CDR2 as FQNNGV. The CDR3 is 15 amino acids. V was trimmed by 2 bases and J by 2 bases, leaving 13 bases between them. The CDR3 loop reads CASSLYSGVPYEQYF. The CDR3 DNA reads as TGTGCCAGCAGCTTATATTCGGGGGTGCCCTACGAGCAGTACTTC.

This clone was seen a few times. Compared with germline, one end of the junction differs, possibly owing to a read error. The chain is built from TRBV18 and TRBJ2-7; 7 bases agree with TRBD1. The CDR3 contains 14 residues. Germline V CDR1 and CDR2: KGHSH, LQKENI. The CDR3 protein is CASSPPGQPNEQYF. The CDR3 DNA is TGTGCCAGCTCCCCACCGGGACAGCCTAACGAGCAGTACTTC.

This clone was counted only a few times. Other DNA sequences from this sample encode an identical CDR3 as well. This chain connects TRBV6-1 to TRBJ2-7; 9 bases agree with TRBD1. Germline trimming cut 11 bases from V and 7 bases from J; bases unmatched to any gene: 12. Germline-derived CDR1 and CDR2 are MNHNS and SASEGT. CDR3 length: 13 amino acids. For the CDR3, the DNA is TGTGCCGGCCGGGACAGGGAATCAGGGGAGCAGTACTTC. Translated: CAGRDRESGEQYF.

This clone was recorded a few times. This CDR3 is CASRRASSYEQYF. The DNA of the CDR3 is TGTGCCAGCAGGAGGGCTAGCTCCTACGAGCAGTACTTC. The chain is built from TRBV6-1 and TRBJ2-7; weak D call: TRBD2 (5 bases). Germline loops: CDR1 MNHNS, CDR2 SASEGT. V was clipped by 6 bases and J by 0 bases, with 9 bases between them. The CDR3 contains 13 residues.

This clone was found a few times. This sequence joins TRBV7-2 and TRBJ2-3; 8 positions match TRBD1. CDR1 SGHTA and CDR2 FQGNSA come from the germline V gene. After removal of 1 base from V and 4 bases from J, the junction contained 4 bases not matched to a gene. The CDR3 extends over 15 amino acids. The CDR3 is CASSLDQGAADTQYF. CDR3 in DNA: TGTGCCAGCAGCTTAGATCAGGGGGCGGCAGATACGCAGTATTTT.

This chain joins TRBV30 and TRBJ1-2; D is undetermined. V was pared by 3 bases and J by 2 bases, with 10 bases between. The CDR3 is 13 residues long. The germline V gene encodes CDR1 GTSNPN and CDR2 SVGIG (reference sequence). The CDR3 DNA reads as TGTGCCTGGAGGGCGGCTGGGAACTATGGCTACACCTTC. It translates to CAWRAAGNYGYTF.